The clone carrying this T cell receptor beta chain appeared many times. What it binds is unknown. Germline CDR1 and CDR2: MNHEY and SVGAGI. The CDR3 covers 15 residues. V trimming: 1 base; J trimming: 7 bases; junction bases outside the gene matches: 9. This sample is drawn from a study of CD8+CD57+ T cells in acquired aplastic anemia. Study in general: Isolated CD4+ and CD8+ cells, once sorted, yielded DNA averaging roughly 3 ug.

Study findings and constraints: Patients had around 30 CD8+ CDR3 sequences in common with controls (the shared set).

Patients selected for sequencing had displayed CD8+CD57+ cell expansion by flow cytometry. TCR beta VDJ and CDR3 were profiled, and genomic DNA was the template. Each CDR3 protein gets one entry after TCRdb re-called the reads with MiXCR. The table records some 170,000 distinct CDR3 sequences, around half of them present only once. The clonotype comes from a human donor with aplastic anemia. Material: sorted CD4+, CD8+, or CD8+CD57+ T cells (not recorded which) from PBMCs. The rearrangement links TRBV6-5 to TRBJ2-7; 8 bases agree with TRBD2. The CDR3 loop is CASSYLAGPKGEQYF. The CDR3 region has the DNA TGTGCCAGCAGTTACTTAGCGGGGCCAAAGGGGGAGCAGTACTTC.